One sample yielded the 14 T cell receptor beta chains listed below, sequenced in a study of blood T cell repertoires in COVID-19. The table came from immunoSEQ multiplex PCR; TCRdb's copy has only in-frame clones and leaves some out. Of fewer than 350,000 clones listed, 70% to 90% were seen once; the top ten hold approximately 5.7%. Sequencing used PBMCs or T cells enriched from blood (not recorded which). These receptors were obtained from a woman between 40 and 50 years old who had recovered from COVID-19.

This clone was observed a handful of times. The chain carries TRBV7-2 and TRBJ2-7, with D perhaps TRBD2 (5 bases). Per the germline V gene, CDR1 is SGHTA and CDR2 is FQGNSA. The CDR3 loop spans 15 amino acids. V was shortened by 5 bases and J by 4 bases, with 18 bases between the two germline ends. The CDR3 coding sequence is TGTGCCAGCAGCCCTGCACGGGCGGGCCAGTACGAGCAGTACTTC. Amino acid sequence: CASSPARAGQYEQYF.

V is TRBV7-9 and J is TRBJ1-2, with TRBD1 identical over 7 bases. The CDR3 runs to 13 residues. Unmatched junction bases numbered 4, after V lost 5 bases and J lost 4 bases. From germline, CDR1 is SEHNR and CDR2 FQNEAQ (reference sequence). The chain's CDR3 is CASSLGQPYGYTF. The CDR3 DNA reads TGTGCCAGCAGCCTGGGACAGCCCTATGGCTACACCTTC.

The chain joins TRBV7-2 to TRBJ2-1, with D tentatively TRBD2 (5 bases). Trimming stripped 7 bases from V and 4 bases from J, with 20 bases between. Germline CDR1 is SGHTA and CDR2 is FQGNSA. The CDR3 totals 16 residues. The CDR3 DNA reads TGTGCCAGCACCCGGGAACGGATTGACCTGTACAATGAGCAGTTCTTC. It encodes CASTRERIDLYNEQFF.

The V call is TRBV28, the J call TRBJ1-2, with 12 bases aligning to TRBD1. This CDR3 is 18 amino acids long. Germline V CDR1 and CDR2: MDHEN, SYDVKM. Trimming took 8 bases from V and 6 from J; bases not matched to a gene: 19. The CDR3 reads CASPPGGDRGRVRDGYTF. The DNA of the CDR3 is TGTGCCAGCCCCCCTGGCGGGGACAGGGGGCGGGTAAGGGATGGCTACACCTTC.

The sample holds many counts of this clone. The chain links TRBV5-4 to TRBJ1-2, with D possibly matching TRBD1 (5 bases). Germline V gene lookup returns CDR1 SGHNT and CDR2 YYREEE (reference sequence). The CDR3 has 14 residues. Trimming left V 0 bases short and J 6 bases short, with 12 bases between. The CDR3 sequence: CASSLDRGVNGYTF. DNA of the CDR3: TGTGCCAGCAGCTTGGACCGGGGGGTTAATGGCTACACCTTC.

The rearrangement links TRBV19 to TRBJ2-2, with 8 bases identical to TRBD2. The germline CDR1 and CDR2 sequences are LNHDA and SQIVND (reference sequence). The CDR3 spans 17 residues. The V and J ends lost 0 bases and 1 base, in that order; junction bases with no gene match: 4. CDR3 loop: CASSIDPSGRNTGELFF. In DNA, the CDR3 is TGTGCCAGTAGTATAGATCCGAGCGGGAGGAACACCGGGGAGCTGTTTTTT.

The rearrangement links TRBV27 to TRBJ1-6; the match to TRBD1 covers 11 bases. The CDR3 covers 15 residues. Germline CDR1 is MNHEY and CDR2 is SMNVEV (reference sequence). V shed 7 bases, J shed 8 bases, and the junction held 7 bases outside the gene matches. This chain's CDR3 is CASTRTGGRDSPLHF. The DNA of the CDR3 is TGTGCCAGCACTCGGACAGGGGGCAGGGATTCACCCCTCCACTTT.

CDR3 DNA sequence: TGTGCCAGTAGTATCTCGGGTTTTGGGGGACTAGCGGGCACCGGGGAGCTGTTTTTT. Its translation is CASSISGFGGLAGTGELFF. The chain links TRBV19 to TRBJ2-2; 12 positions agree with TRBD2. Germline lookup yields CDR1 LNHDA and CDR2 SQIVND (reference sequence). This CDR3 is 19 amino acids long. V shed 3 bases, J shed 4 bases, and the junction held 12 bases outside the gene matches.

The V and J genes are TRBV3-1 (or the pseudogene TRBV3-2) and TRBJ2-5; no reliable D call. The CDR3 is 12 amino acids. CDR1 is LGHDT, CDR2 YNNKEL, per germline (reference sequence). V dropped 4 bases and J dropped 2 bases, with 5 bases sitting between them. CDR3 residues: CASSLAQETQYF. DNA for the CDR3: TGTGCCAGCAGCCTTGCGCAAGAGACCCAGTACTTC.

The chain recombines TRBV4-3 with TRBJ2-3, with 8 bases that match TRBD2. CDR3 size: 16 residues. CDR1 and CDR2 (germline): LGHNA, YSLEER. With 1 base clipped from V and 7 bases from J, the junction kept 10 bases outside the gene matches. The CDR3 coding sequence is TGCGCCAGCAGCCAAGCTAGGACTAGCCAGGCAAATACGCAGTATTTT. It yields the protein CASSQARTSQANTQYF.

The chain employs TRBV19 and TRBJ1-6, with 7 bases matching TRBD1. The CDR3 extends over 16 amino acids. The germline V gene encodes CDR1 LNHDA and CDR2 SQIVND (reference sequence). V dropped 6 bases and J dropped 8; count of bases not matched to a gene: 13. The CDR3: CASRSGPGTVDSPLHF. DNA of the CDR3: TGTGCCAGTAGATCAGGACCGGGGACAGTGGATTCACCCCTCCACTTT. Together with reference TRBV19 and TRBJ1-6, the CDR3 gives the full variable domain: DGGITQSPKYLFRKEGQNVTLSCEQNLNHDAMYWYRQDPGQGLRLIYYSQIVNDFQKGDIAEGYSVSREKKESFPLTVTSAQKNPTAFYLCASRSGPGTVDSPLHFGNGTRLTVT.

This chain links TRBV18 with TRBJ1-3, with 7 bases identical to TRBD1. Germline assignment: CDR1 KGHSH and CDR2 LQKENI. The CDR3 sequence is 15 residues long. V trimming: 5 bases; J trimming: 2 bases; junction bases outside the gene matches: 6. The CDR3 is CASSNDRAAGNTIYF. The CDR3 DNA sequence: TGTGCCAGCTCAAATGACAGGGCCGCTGGAAACACCATATATTTT.

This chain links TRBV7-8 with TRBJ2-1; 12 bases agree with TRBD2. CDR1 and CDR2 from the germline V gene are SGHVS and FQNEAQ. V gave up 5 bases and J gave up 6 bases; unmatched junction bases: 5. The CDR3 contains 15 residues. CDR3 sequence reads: CASSQGLAGINEQFF. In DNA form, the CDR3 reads TGTGCCAGCAGCCAAGGACTAGCGGGGATCAATGAGCAGTTCTTC.

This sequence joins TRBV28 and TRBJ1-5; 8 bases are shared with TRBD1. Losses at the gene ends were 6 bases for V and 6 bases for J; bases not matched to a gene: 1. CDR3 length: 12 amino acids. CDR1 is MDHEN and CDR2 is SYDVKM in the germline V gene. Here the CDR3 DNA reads TGTGCCAGCAGGACAGGGGTTCAGCCCCAGCATTTT. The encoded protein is CASRTGVQPQHF.